This T cell receptor beta chain comes out of a study of control samples from healthy donors and cancer patients. Some clones are missing from TCRdb's copy, which holds only in-frame ones; the method was immunoSEQ multiplex PCR. Of 390,000 or so clones listed, 75% to 95% are singletons. The CDR3 is 15 amino acids. The V gene's germline CDR1 is MDHEN and CDR2 SYDVKM. Germline trimming cut 7 bases from V and 7 bases from J; bases unmatched to any gene: 10. The clonotype was recovered from a man aged 35 to 55 with head and neck cancer. The chain joins TRBV28 to TRBJ1-2; 12 positions agree with TRBD1. Sequencing was performed on PBMCs. Here the CDR3 reads CASTATGTGGGGYTF. CDR3 sequence (DNA): TGTGCCAGCACGGCGACCGGGACAGGGGGCGGTGGCTACACCTTC.